This is a list of T cell receptor beta chains from one sample in a study of CD8 T cells in ankylosing spondylitis. TCRdb re-called the 5' RACE reads through MiXCR, storing one row per CDR3 protein. Of fewer than 550,000 distinct CDR3 sequences listed, 5.3% are singletons. Sequencing was performed on blood, either unsorted or a sorted T cell fraction (not recorded which). The receptors originated from a male donor with ankylosing spondylitis. Both conserved end residues are trimmed from each CDR3. Each record gives: V gene, J gene, CDR3 protein.

TRBV15	TRBJ2-5	ATSRRETEETQY
TRBV29-1	TRBJ2-3	STAGGLSTDTQY
TRBV28	TRBJ2-4	ASSTPGQTLIQY
TRBV7-2	TRBJ1-1	ASSLAGQIEAF
TRBV20-1	TRBJ2-1	SARSLTSGLSYNEQF
TRBV28	TRBJ1-2	ASSGEGLLYGYT
TRBV27	TRBJ1-2	ASSLEKTPYGYT
TRBV6-1	TRBJ1-4	ASSDNHRDDGEKLF
TRBV5-1	TRBJ2-3	ASSLVLAANTQY
TRBV10-3	TRBJ1-1	AIQRQGSTEAF
TRBV27	TRBJ1-1	ASSFRSEAF
TRBV4-2	TRBJ2-5	ASSQGTLLQETQY
TRBV20-1	TRBJ1-4	SASGWGALGEKLF
TRBV10-3	TRBJ2-7	AIPMKDSSYEQY
TRBV6-5	TRBJ1-1	ASSSDTLNTEAF
TRBV6-2/TRBV6-3	TRBJ1-1	ASSPHSFGNTEAF
TRBV4-1	TRBJ2-5	ASSRLGYQETQY
TRBV2	TRBJ1-5	AFSPGTGAEYNQPQH
TRBV6-2/TRBV6-3	TRBJ1-6	ASSSRRGRSPLH
TRBV7-2	TRBJ2-3	ASSLGLGVRPHTQY
TRBV20-1	TRBJ2-5	SARLRTSHQETQY
TRBV7-9	TRBJ2-1	ASSGTVRDINNEQF
TRBV10-3	TRBJ2-2	AISEDLNTGELF
TRBV5-6	TRBJ1-4	ASSDSPGRLNEKLF
TRBV7-9	TRBJ1-5	ASSRPGPNQPQH
TRBV20-1	TRBJ2-2	SAVKGPGELF
TRBV18	TRBJ1-1	ASSPARGRGRYTEAF
TRBV7-9	TRBJ2-2	ASSVEPAGGLTGELF
TRBV19	TRBJ2-3	ASSTGLAGDTRTDTQY
TRBV20-1	TRBJ2-1	SARIPGLAGGGQF
TRBV5-1	TRBJ2-1	ASSSRAAGSEQF
TRBV7-2	TRBJ2-7	ASSFLSGGDEQY